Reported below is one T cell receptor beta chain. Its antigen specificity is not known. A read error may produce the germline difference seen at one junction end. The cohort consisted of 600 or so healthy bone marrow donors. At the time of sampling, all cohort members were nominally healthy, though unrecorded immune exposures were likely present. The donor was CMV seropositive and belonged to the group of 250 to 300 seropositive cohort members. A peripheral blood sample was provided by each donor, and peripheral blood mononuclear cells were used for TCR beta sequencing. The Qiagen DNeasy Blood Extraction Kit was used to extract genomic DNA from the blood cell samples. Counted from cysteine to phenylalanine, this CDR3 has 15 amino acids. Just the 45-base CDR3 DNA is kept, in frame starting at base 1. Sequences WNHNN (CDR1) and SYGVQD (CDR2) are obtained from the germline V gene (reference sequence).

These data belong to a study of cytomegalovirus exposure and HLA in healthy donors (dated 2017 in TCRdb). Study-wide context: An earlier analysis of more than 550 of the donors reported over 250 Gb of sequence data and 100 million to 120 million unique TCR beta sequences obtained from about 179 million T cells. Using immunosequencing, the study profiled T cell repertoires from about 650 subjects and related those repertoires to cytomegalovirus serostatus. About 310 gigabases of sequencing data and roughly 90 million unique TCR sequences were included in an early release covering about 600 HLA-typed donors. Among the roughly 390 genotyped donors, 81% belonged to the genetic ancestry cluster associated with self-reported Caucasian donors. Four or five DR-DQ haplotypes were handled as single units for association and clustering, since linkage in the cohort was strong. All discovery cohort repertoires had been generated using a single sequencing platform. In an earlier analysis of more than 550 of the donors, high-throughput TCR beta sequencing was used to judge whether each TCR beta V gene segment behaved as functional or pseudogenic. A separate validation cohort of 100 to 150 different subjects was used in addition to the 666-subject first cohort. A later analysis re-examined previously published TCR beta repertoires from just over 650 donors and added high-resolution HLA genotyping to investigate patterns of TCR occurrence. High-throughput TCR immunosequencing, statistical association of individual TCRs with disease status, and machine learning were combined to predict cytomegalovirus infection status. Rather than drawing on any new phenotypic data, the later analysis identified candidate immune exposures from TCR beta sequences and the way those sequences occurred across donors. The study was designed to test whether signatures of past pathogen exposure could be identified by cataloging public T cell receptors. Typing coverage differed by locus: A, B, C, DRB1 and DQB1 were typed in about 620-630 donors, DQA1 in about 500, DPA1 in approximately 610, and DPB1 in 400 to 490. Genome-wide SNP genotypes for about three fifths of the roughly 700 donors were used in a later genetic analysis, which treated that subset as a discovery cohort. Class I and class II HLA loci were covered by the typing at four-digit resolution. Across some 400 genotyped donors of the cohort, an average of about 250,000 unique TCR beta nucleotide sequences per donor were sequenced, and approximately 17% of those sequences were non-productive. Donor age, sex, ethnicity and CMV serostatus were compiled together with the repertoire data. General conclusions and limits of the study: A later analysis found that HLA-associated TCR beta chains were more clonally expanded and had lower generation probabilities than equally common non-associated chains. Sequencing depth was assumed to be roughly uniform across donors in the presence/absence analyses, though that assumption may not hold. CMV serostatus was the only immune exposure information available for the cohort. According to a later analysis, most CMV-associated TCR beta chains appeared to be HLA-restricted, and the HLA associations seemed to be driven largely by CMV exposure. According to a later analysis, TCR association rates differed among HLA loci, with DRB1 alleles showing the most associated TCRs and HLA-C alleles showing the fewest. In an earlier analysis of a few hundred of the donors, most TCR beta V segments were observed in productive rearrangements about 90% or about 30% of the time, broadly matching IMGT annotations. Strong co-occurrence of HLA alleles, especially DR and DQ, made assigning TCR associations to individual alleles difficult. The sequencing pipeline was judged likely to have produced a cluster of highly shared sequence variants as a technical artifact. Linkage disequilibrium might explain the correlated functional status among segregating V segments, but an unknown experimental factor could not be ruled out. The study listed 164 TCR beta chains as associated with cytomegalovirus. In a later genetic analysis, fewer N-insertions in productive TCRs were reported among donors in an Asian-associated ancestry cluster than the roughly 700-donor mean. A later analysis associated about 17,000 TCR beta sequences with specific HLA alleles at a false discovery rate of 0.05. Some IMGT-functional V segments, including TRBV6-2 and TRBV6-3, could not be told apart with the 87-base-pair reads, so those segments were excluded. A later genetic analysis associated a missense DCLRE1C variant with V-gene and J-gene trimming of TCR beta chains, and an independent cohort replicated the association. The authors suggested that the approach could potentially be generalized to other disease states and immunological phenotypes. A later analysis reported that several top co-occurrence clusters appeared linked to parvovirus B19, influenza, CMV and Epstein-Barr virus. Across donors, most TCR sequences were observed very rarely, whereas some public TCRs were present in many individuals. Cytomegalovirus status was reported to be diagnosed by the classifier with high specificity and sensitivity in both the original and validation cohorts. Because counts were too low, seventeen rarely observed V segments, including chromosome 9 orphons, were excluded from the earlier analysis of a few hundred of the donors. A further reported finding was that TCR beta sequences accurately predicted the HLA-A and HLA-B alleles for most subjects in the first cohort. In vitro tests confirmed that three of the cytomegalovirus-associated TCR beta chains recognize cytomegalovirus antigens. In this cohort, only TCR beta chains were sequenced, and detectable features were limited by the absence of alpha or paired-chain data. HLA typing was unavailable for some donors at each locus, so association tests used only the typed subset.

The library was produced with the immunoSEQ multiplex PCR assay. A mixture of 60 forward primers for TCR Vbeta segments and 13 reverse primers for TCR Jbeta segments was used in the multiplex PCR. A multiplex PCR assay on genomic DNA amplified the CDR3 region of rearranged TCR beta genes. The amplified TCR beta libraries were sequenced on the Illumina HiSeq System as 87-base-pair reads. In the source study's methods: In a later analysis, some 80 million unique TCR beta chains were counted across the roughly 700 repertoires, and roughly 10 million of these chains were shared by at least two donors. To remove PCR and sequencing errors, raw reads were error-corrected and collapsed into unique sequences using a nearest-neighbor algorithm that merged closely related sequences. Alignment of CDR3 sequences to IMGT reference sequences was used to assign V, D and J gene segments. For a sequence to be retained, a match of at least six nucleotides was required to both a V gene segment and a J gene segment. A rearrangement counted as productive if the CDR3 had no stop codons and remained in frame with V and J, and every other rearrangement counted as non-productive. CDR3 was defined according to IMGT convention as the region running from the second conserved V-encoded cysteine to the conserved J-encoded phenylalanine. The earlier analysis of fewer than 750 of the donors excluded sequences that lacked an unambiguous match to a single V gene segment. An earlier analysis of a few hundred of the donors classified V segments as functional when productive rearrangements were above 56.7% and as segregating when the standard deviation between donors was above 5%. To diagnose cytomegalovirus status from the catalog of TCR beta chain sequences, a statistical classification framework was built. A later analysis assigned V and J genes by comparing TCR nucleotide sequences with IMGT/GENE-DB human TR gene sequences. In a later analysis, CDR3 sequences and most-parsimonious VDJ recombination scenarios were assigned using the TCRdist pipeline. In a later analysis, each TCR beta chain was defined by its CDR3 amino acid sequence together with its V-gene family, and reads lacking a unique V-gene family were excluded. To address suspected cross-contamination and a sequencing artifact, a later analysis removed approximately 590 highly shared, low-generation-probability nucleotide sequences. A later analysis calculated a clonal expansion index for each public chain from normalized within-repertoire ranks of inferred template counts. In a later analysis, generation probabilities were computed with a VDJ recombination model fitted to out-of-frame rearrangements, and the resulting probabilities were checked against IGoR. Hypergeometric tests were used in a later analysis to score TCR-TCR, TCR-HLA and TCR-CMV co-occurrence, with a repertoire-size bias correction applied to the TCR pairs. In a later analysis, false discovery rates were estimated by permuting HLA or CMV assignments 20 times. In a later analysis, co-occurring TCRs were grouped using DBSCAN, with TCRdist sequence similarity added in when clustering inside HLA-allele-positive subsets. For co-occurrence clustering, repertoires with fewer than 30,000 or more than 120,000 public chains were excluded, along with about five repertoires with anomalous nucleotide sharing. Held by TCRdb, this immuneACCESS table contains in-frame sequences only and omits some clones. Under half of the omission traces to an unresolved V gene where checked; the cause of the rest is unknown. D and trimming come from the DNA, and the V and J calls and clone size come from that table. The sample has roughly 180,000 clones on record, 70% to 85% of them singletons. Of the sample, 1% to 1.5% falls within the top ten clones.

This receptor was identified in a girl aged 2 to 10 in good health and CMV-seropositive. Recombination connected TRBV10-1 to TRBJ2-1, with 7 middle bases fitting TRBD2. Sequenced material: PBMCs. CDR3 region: CASSESGGVNNKQFF. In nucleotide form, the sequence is TGCGCCAGCAGTGAGTCGGGGGGGGTTAACAATAAGCAGTTCTTC.